These 22 T cell receptor beta chains were all obtained from the same sample, sequenced in a study of blood T cells in healthy people across ages. The use of a sample-barcoded 5' primer and a J-beta primer mix characterized a second PCR of roughly 7 to 12 cycles. MiXCR, run by TCRdb on the 5' RACE reads, gives a single entry per CDR3 protein. The table has about 1.8 million distinct CDR3 sequences, roughly 49% seen once; the top ten hold less than 2.5%. The sample was blood. These receptors were collected from a middle-aged woman in good health.

This clonotype appeared a single time. V usage is TRBV7-2 and J usage is TRBJ2-4, with a possible D match to TRBD2 (5 bases). TRBJ2-7 matches the DNA end more closely, so the J call is doubtful. Germline V lookup: CDR1 SGHTA, CDR2 FQGNSA. The CDR3 spans 15 residues. CDR3 amino acids: CASSLRDVGSYEQYF. For the CDR3, the DNA is TGTGCCAGCAGCTTACGGGATGTTGGCTCCTACGAGCAGTACTTC.

V gene TRBV6-5 combines with J gene TRBJ1-4; possibly TRBD1 for D (5 bases). The germline CDR1 and CDR2 sequences are MNHEY and SVGAGI. The CDR3 covers 16 residues. Deletions cut 2 bases from V and 0 bases from J, with 10 bases between. The CDR3, as DNA: TGTGCCAGCAGTTACCTGACAGCGGCAACTAATGAAAAACTGTTTTTT. Translation gives CASSYLTAATNEKLFF.

V gene TRBV6-1 combines with J gene TRBJ1-6; the D is unclear. Trimming took 1 base from V and 10 from J, leaving 8 bases between them. The CDR3 consists of 13 residues. Per the germline V gene, CDR1 is MNHNS and CDR2 is SASEGT. CDR3 protein: CASSEGTWSPLHF. In DNA, the CDR3 is TGTGCCAGCAGTGAAGGGACGTGGTCACCCCTCCACTTT.

This clonotype was picked up a small number of times. The gene calls are TRBV20-1 and TRBJ2-7, with D unresolved. Germline V gene sequence: CDR1 DFQATT, CDR2 SNEGSKA (reference sequence). CDR3 size: 13 residues. Trimming took 3 bases from V and 1 from J, leaving 10 bases between them. Here the CDR3 reads CSASDVRSYEQYF. The CDR3 DNA reads TGCAGTGCTAGCGACGTCAGGTCCTACGAGCAGTACTTC.

The chain couples TRBV29-1 to TRBJ2-7, with TRBD1 matching over 9 bases. The V gene end was trimmed by 6 bases and the J gene end by 1 base; junction bases not matched to a gene: 7. The CDR3 covers 14 residues. CDR1 is SQVTM, CDR2 ANQGSEA, per germline. CDR3 nucleotides: TGCAGCGTGTACAGCGGGACAGGGTCCTACGAGCAGTACTTC. Its translation: CSVYSGTGSYEQYF.

The chain links TRBV20-1 to TRBJ2-1, with no clear D. Trimming left V 0 bases short and J 8 bases short, with 8 bases between. The CDR3 totals 12 residues. CDR1 and CDR2 from the germline V gene are DFQATT and SNEGSKA (reference sequence). The CDR3 region has the DNA TGCAGTGCTAGAGATCTCCTATATGAGCAGTTCTTC. Its translation is CSARDLLYEQFF.

The chain carries TRBV3-1 and TRBJ1-2, with TRBD1 identical over 7 bases. From germline, CDR1 is LGHDT and CDR2 YNNKEL (reference sequence). The CDR3 is 15 residues long. J lost 4 bases, V lost 7 bases, and 12 bases had no gene match. CDR3 in amino acids: CASTKRGQPFYGYTF. The DNA for the CDR3 is TGTGCCAGCACCAAAAGGGGACAGCCCTTCTATGGCTACACCTTC.

The chain uses TRBV6-5 and TRBJ1-5; D is undetermined. V was trimmed by 7 bases and J by 3 bases, leaving 7 bases between them. CDR3 length: 12 residues. Germline CDR1 and CDR2: MNHEY and SVGAGI. CDR3: CASNGFNQPQHF. CDR3 in DNA: TGTGCCAGCAATGGCTTCAATCAGCCCCAGCATTTT.

This clonotype was seen a few times. This rearrangement joins TRBV20-1 to TRBJ2-7, with D perhaps TRBD2 (5 bases). Per the germline V gene, CDR1 is DFQATT and CDR2 is SNEGSKA (reference sequence). There are 14 residues in the CDR3. V lost 0 bases and J lost 3, with 12 bases in between. In DNA, the CDR3 is TGCAGTGCTAGAGAGCGGAGGAGTGGCTACGAGCAGTACTTC. Translation gives CSARERRSGYEQYF.

V and J are TRBV28 and TRBJ2-2; TRBD2 matches 12 bases. Germline CDR1 and CDR2: MDHEN and SYDVKM. Losses at the gene ends were 7 bases for V and 3 bases for J; bases not matched to a gene: 6. This CDR3 spans 16 amino acids. The CDR3 bases are TGTGCCAGCAACCCTAGCGGGGGGGCGGACACCGGGGAGCTGTTTTTT. Translating gives CASNPSGGADTGELFF.

A few counts support this clonotype. Written as DNA, the CDR3 is TGTGCCAGCAGCCACGGGACCATCTACGAGCAGTACTTC. It encodes CASSHGTIYEQYF. The chain employs TRBV6-5 and TRBJ2-7; the D gene could be TRBD1 or TRBD2 (5 bases each). CDR3 length: 13 amino acids. Trimming took 6 bases from V and 3 from J, leaving 12 bases between them. The V gene's germline CDR1 is MNHEY and CDR2 SVGAGI.

The chain is built from TRBV6-1 and TRBJ2-4; TRBD1 agrees at 11 bases. The J call may be faulty, since TRBJ2-7 better matches the DNA end. Looked up from germline, CDR1 is MNHNS and CDR2 is SASEGT. The CDR3 covers 15 residues. The CDR3 reads CASSVSGTGGYEQYF. In nucleotides, the CDR3 is TGTGCCAGCAGTGTCTCCGGGACAGGGGGGTACGAGCAGTACTTC.

V gene TRBV28 combines with J gene TRBJ1-5; D call uncertain. V shed 3 bases and J shed 0 bases, with 6 bases lying between them. CDR1 MDHEN and CDR2 SYDVKM come from the germline V gene. The CDR3 length is 14 residues. The DNA for the CDR3 is TGTGCCAGCAGTTTGATAGCTAGCAATCAGCCCCAGCATTTT. It codes for CASSLIASNQPQHF.

The chain is built from TRBV2 and TRBJ1-6; D remains unclear. The CDR3 is 16 residues long. With 1 base removed from V and 4 bases from J, the gap between germline ends came to 11 bases. Germline loops: CDR1 SNHLY, CDR2 FYNNEI. In nucleotides, the CDR3 is TGTGCCAGCAGTGAAGGCCCGCGAGGGTATAATTCACCCCTCCACTTT. Protein sequence: CASSEGPRGYNSPLHF.

This clonotype was seen only a few times. The chain links TRBV28 to TRBJ1-5; D possibly corresponds to TRBD1 (6 bases). Trimming cost V 3 bases and J 6 bases, with 15 bases left between them. The germline V gene encodes CDR1 MDHEN and CDR2 SYDVKM. The CDR3 is 15 amino acids. In nucleotides, the CDR3 is TGTGCCAGCAGTTTGTTGGGGGGAGGGGGTCAGCCCCAGCATTTT. Protein sequence: CASSLLGGGGQPQHF.

Only a few counts were recorded for this clonotype. The rearrangement joins TRBV20-1 to TRBJ2-3; D ambiguous. V was trimmed by 0 bases and J by 0 bases, leaving 10 bases between them. This CDR3 spans 15 amino acids. CDR1 and CDR2 from the germline V gene are DFQATT and SNEGSKA (reference sequence). The CDR3 coding sequence is TGCAGTGCTAGAGATGGGGTGACTAGCACAGATACGCAGTATTTT. Residues: CSARDGVTSTDTQYF.

The V and J genes are TRBV4-2 and TRBJ1-1, with D unclear. Trimming pared 0 bases from V and 2 bases from J, leaving 10 bases between. CDR1 and CDR2 (germline): LGHNA, YNFKEQ. The CDR3 spans 15 residues. In DNA, the CDR3 is TGTGCCAGCAGCCAAGATTGGGCAGCCAACACTGAAGCTTTCTTT. It translates to CASSQDWAANTEAFF.

The chain is built from TRBV28 and TRBJ2-5, with unresolved D. The CDR3 sequence is 15 residues long. Germline lookup yields CDR1 MDHEN and CDR2 SYDVKM. The V and J ends lost 5 bases and 5 bases respectively, with 18 bases between them. The CDR3 nucleotides are TGTGCCAGCAGTCTATCCCGGGCCCTACCGGAGACCCAGTACTTC. It codes for CASSLSRALPETQYF.

This clonotype turned up a few times. This rearrangement joins TRBV4-2 to TRBJ2-5, with D perhaps being TRBD1 or TRBD2 (5 bases each). CDR3 length: 16 amino acids. Trimming stripped 0 bases from V and 4 bases from J, with 15 bases between. CDR1 LGHNA and CDR2 YNFKEQ come from the germline V gene. This CDR3 reads CASSQEAIRDGETQYF. In nucleotides, the CDR3 is TGTGCCAGCAGCCAAGAAGCGATCCGGGACGGAGAGACCCAGTACTTC.

This sequence joins TRBV6-5 and TRBJ1-2, with TRBD1 matching over 8 bases. V shed 7 bases and J 8 bases; nucleotides not matched to a gene: 6. Germline V gene data show CDR1 as MNHEY and CDR2 as SVGAGI. The CDR3 consists of 12 residues. The CDR3 loop reads CASTGGPGGYTF. As DNA, the CDR3 is TGTGCCAGCACAGGGGGCCCAGGGGGCTACACCTTC.

The rearrangement joins TRBV14 to TRBJ2-4; 7 bases match TRBD1. The germline V gene encodes CDR1 SGHDN and CDR2 FVKESK. The CDR3 is 16 residues long. Losses at the gene ends were 3 bases for V and 13 bases for J; bases not matched to a gene: 18. The CDR3 DNA follows: TGTGCCAGCAGCCAGAACAGGGACAGACCCCAAGCTTCCCAGTACTTC. Encoded protein: CASSQNRDRPQASQYF.

The chain carries TRBV10-3 and TRBJ2-3, with D unclear. The CDR3 length is 13 residues. CDR1 is ENHRY and CDR2 is SYGVKD in the germline V gene. V shed 1 base and J shed 2 bases, with 4 bases lying between them. In DNA form, the CDR3 reads TGTGCCATCAGTGAGTTGAACACAGATACGCAGTATTTT. Amino acids: CAISELNTDTQYF.